This T cell receptor (beta chain) was sequenced for a study of CD8 T cells in ankylosing spondylitis. A single record per CDR3 protein comes from TCRdb applying MiXCR to the 5' RACE reads. The sample has around 230,000 distinct CDR3 sequences; 7.5% to 9.5% are singletons. At least ten counts were recorded for this clonotype. The sequencing input was blood, either unsorted or a sorted T cell fraction (not recorded which). The clonotype was recovered from a female donor with ankylosing spondylitis or in good health (not recorded which).

CDR3 residues: CASGGYQPQHF. The CDR3 nucleotides are TGTGCCAGCGGAGGGTATCAGCCCCAGCATTTT. The chain employs TRBV6-1 and TRBJ1-5, with D unclear. The germline V and J ends were trimmed by 8 bases and 5 bases, with 7 bases remaining between them. CDR1 and CDR2 from the germline V gene are MNHNS and SASEGT. CDR3 size: 11 residues.